Shown below are 8 T cell receptor beta chains from a single sample sequenced in a study of T cell responses to AZD1222 COVID-19 vaccine. Sequenced by immunoSEQ multiplex PCR; TCRdb stores in-frame clones only, minus some. The sample holds 140,000 to 150,000 clones, over 75% seen once. The sequences come from peripheral blood, collected on day 0 of AZD1222 vaccination. The receptors were sampled from an adult in good health.

The rearrangement links TRBV2 to TRBJ1-1, with TRBD1 as a possible D gene (5 bases). From germline, CDR1 is SNHLY and CDR2 FYNNEI. Trimming took off 7 bases at V and 3 bases at J, with 9 bases between the two ends. This CDR3 comprises 12 residues. The CDR3 coding sequence is TGTGCCAGCATATACAGGTACACTGAAGCTTTCTTT. This codes for CASIYRYTEAFF.

The chain is built from TRBV5-1 and TRBJ1-4, with TRBD1 matching 9 bases. CDR3 length: 16 residues. Germline V gene lookup returns CDR1 SGHRS and CDR2 YFSETQ. The trim removed 4 bases at V and 0 bases at J, leaving 4 bases unmatched. CDR3 sequence (DNA): TGCGCCAGCAGCCCGGGACAGGGCGCAACTAATGAAAAACTGTTTTTT. Protein: CASSPGQGATNEKLFF.

The table lists this clone with a count of one. V usage is TRBV6-5 and J usage is TRBJ1-2; 7 bases map to TRBD1. The CDR3 extends over 14 amino acids. Unmatched junction bases numbered 5, after V lost 0 bases and J lost 7 bases. From germline, CDR1 is MNHEY and CDR2 SVGAGI. The CDR3 nucleotides read TGTGCCAGCAGTTACTCGACAGGGTGGGGTGGCTACACCTTC. Its translation is CASSYSTGWGGYTF.

The rearrangement joins TRBV10-3 to TRBJ2-2; 11 nucleotides agree with TRBD1. This CDR3 region has 15 residues. V lost 6 bases, J lost 6 bases, and 6 bases stayed unmatched. The V gene's germline CDR1 is ENHRY and CDR2 SYGVKD. The CDR3 sequence is CAIRPDRGRAGELFF. DNA of the CDR3: TGTGCCATCAGGCCGGACAGGGGGCGGGCCGGGGAGCTGTTTTTT.

This chain connects TRBV28 to TRBJ1-5; TRBD1 agrees at 8 bases. Losses at the gene ends were 5 bases for V and 1 base for J; bases not matched to a gene: 4. Germline assignment: CDR1 MDHEN and CDR2 SYDVKM. The CDR3 contains 15 residues. The CDR3 sequence: CASSLQGESNQPQHF. CDR3 coding DNA: TGTGCCAGCAGTCTACAGGGGGAGAGCAATCAGCCCCAGCATTTT.

This clone was seen only a few times. This rearrangement joins TRBV5-1 to TRBJ1-2; the match to TRBD1 covers 8 bases. Per germline, CDR1 SGHRS and CDR2 YFSETQ. This CDR3 region has 16 residues. V shed 4 bases, J shed 0 bases, and the junction held 8 bases outside the gene matches. The CDR3 DNA reads TGCGCCAGCAGCACGGACAGGGTCGGAGCTAACTATGGCTACACCTTC. As protein: CASSTDRVGANYGYTF.

This clone was seen just once. The chain links TRBV19 to TRBJ1-6; TRBD1 matches at 9 bases. CDR1 is LNHDA, CDR2 SQIVND, per germline (reference sequence). The CDR3 runs to 17 residues. The J segment lost 6 bases and the V segment lost 4 bases, leaving 10 bases of the junction unmatched. This CDR3 is CASSNSDRGITNSPLHF. For the CDR3, the DNA is TGTGCCAGTAGTAACTCCGACAGGGGGATAACTAATTCACCCCTCCACTTT.

The chain has TRBV7-9 and TRBJ2-1; D ambiguous. The germline gives CDR1 SEHNR, CDR2 FQNEAQ (reference sequence). This CDR3 comprises 15 residues. The V end was cut by 5 bases, the J end by 7 bases, with 18 bases between. In DNA form, the CDR3 reads TGTGCCAGCAGCCCAATGGGTTTCCTGGGGAATGAGCAGTTCTTC. It is translated as CASSPMGFLGNEQFF.